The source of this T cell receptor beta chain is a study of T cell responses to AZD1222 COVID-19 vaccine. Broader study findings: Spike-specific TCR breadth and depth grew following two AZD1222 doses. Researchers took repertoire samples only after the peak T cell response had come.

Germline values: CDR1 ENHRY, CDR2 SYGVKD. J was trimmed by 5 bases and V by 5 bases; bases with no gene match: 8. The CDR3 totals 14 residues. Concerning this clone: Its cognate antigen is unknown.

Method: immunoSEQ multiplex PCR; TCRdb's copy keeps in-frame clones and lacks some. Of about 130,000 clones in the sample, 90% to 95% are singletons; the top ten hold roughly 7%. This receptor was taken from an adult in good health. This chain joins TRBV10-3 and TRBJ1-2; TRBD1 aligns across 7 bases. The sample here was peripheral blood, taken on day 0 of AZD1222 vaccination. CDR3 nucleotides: TGTGCCATCAGTACCCGGACAGGAGGGTATGGCTACACCTTC. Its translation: CAISTRTGGYGYTF.